The clone carrying this T cell receptor beta chain was observed once. This sample is drawn from a study of shared clonotypes between healthy human individuals. The germline V gene has CDR1 SQVTM and CDR2 ANQGSEA. Germline trimming cut 6 bases from V and 5 bases from J; bases unmatched to any gene: 10. The CDR3 consists of 14 residues. TCRdb's copy holds only in-frame clones and misses some; the assay was immunoSEQ multiplex PCR. The sample contains 1.4 million to 1.5 million clones, roughly 96% of which appear only once. The chain joins TRBV29-1 to TRBJ2-3; 8 nucleotides match TRBD1. The sample was naive CD4+ T cells sorted from blood. The subset denotes: CD45RA+ positively selected. This sequence originates from a man aged 25-45 years in good health. CDR3 sequence reads: CSVHDRGFKDTQYF. CDR3 DNA sequence: TGCAGCGTCCACGACAGGGGATTCAAAGATACGCAGTATTTT.